This is a list of T cell receptor beta chains from one sample in a study of T-cell memory formation after mild COVID-19. MiXCR, applied by TCRdb to the 5' RACE reads, yields one record per CDR3 protein. Of 100,000 or so distinct CDR3 sequences in the sample, 11% were seen once. The specimen was PBMCs or a T cell subset sorted from them (not recorded which). The receptor source for this set is a man younger than 35 who had mild COVID-19 (a few samples of this study predate the infection). Cell type and time point are not known. CDR3s include the opening cysteine and the closing phenylalanine or tryptophan. D genes are given only for firm matches. The size entry is marked missing in some rows and otherwise reads once, few, many or a size class.

j_call: TRBJ1-1
v_call: TRBV4-3
d_call: NA
clone_size: few
cdr3_nt: TGCGCCAGCAGCTTCTCTACGGACGGAACTGAAGCTTTCTTT
cdr3_aa: CASSFSTDGTEAFF

j_call: TRBJ2-7
v_call: TRBV12-3/TRBV12-4
d_call: TRBD2
clone_size: NA
cdr3_nt: TGTGCCAGCACCACCGGGACTAGCGGGGGGGCGAGGGAGCAGTACTTC
cdr3_aa: CASTTGTSGGAREQYF

j_call: TRBJ1-2
v_call: TRBV4-1
d_call: NA
clone_size: NA
cdr3_nt: TGCGCCAGCAGCCACCCCGGGGACTATGGCTACACCTTC
cdr3_aa: CASSHPGDYGYTF

j_call: TRBJ2-2
v_call: TRBV12-3/TRBV12-4
d_call: NA
clone_size: few
cdr3_nt: TGTGCCAGCAGTTCCTATAACGCGAACACCGGGGAGCTGTTTTTT
cdr3_aa: CASSSYNANTGELFF

j_call: TRBJ1-5
v_call: TRBV3-1
d_call: TRBD1
clone_size: NA
cdr3_nt: TGTGCCAGCAGCCAAGATCAGCCGGACAGGGGAAATCAGCCCCAGCATTTT
cdr3_aa: CASSQDQPDRGNQPQHF

j_call: TRBJ2-5
v_call: TRBV11-2
d_call: TRBD1
clone_size: few
cdr3_nt: TGTGCCAGCAGTTCGACAGGGCAGGAGACCCAGTACTTC
cdr3_aa: CASSSTGQETQYF

j_call: TRBJ2-2
v_call: TRBV29-1
d_call: NA
clone_size: NA
cdr3_nt: TGCAGCGTTGGGGTGGACTTCCCGGCGGAGCTGTTTTTT
cdr3_aa: CSVGVDFPAELFF

j_call: TRBJ2-5
v_call: TRBV6-2/TRBV6-3
d_call: NA
clone_size: few
cdr3_nt: TGTGCCAGCAGTTGGGAGGGGGAAATTATTAGGATCCAGTACTTC
cdr3_aa: CASSWEGEIIRIQYF

j_call: TRBJ1-4
v_call: TRBV20-1
d_call: NA
clone_size: NA
cdr3_nt: TGCAGTGCGAGGGCCAGGGATGAAAAACTGTTTTTT
cdr3_aa: CSARARDEKLFF

j_call: TRBJ2-1
v_call: TRBV7-9
d_call: TRBD2
clone_size: few
cdr3_nt: TGTGCCAGCAGCTTAATCGGCGGGGGGGCCACCAATGAGCAGTTCTTC
cdr3_aa: CASSLIGGGATNEQFF

j_call: TRBJ1-2
v_call: TRBV27
d_call: TRBD1
clone_size: few
cdr3_nt: TGTGCCAGCAGCCTAGAAGGGACAGGAAACTATGGCTACACCTTC
cdr3_aa: CASSLEGTGNYGYTF

j_call: TRBJ2-5
v_call: TRBV6-5
d_call: TRBD1
clone_size: NA
cdr3_nt: TGTGCCAGCAGTTATCCGACAGGGGGCGAAGAGACCCAGTACTTC
cdr3_aa: CASSYPTGGEETQYF

j_call: TRBJ2-7
v_call: TRBV7-6
d_call: TRBD2
clone_size: few
cdr3_nt: TGTGCCAGCAGCTTTCCTAGCGGTGGCGAGCAGTACTTC
cdr3_aa: CASSFPSGGEQYF

j_call: TRBJ2-1
v_call: TRBV7-9
d_call: NA
clone_size: few
cdr3_nt: TGTGCCAGCAGCCCCCAACGCTGGGGAGCCTACAATGAGCAGTTCTTC
cdr3_aa: CASSPQRWGAYNEQFF

j_call: TRBJ2-1
v_call: TRBV5-1
d_call: NA
clone_size: many
cdr3_nt: TGCGCCAGCAGCGAGGGGGGATACAATGAGCAGTTCTTC
cdr3_aa: CASSEGGYNEQFF

j_call: TRBJ1-2
v_call: TRBV6-6
d_call: NA
clone_size: few
cdr3_nt: TGTGCCAGCAGTTACAACCGGGCCTATGGCTACACCTTC
cdr3_aa: CASSYNRAYGYTF

j_call: TRBJ2-7
v_call: TRBV4-3
d_call: TRBD2
clone_size: NA
cdr3_nt: TGCGCCAGCAGCCAATACAGCGGGGCGTACGAGCAGTACTTC
cdr3_aa: CASSQYSGAYEQYF

j_call: TRBJ2-1
v_call: TRBV11-2
d_call: NA
clone_size: many
cdr3_nt: TGTGCCAGCAGCCCATTAGTAGCAGGCGCGCAGTTCTTC
cdr3_aa: CASSPLVAGAQFF

j_call: TRBJ2-3
v_call: TRBV7-6
d_call: NA
clone_size: few
cdr3_nt: TGTGCCAGCAGCTCCCTAACTGGCACAGATACGCAGTATTTT
cdr3_aa: CASSSLTGTDTQYF

j_call: TRBJ2-1
v_call: TRBV4-3
d_call: NA
clone_size: few
cdr3_nt: TGCGCCAGCAGCCTGGGACCAAACAATGAGCAGTTCTTC
cdr3_aa: CASSLGPNNEQFF

j_call: TRBJ1-2
v_call: TRBV5-5
d_call: NA
clone_size: few
cdr3_nt: TGTGCCAGCAGCTCGTCAGGATCGGGGGGCTATGGCTACACCTTC
cdr3_aa: CASSSSGSGGYGYTF

j_call: TRBJ1-6
v_call: TRBV5-5
d_call: NA
clone_size: few
cdr3_nt: TGTGCCAGCAGCTTACCAGGGAATAATTCACCCCTCCACTTT
cdr3_aa: CASSLPGNNSPLHF

j_call: TRBJ2-3
v_call: TRBV4-3
d_call: TRBD1
clone_size: NA
cdr3_nt: TGCGCCAGCAGCCCGCGGACAGGTGGGGCAGATACGCAGTATTTT
cdr3_aa: CASSPRTGGADTQYF

j_call: TRBJ1-1
v_call: TRBV5-6
d_call: TRBD1
clone_size: NA
cdr3_nt: TGTGCCAGCAGCAACCTCCGGGACAGGGTTATGAACACTGAAGCTTTCTTT
cdr3_aa: CASSNLRDRVMNTEAFF

j_call: TRBJ2-1
v_call: TRBV4-3
d_call: NA
clone_size: few
cdr3_nt: TGCGCCAGCAGCCACGGTTTTCGGGCAGGGGCAGATGAGCAGTTCTTC
cdr3_aa: CASSHGFRAGADEQFF

j_call: TRBJ2-1
v_call: TRBV7-2
d_call: TRBD2
clone_size: few
cdr3_nt: TGTGCCAGCAGCCCCGTAGCGGGGGGGTTCTACAATGAGCAGTTCTTC
cdr3_aa: CASSPVAGGFYNEQFF

j_call: TRBJ2-1
v_call: TRBV10-1
d_call: NA
clone_size: NA
cdr3_nt: TGCGCCAGCAGTGATTCCGCGTTGAACGAATATGAGCAGTTCTTC
cdr3_aa: CASSDSALNEYEQFF

j_call: TRBJ1-1
v_call: TRBV7-2
d_call: NA
clone_size: few
cdr3_nt: TGTGCCAGCAGCCCTAGTGGGGGGGGTGAAGCTTTCTTT
cdr3_aa: CASSPSGGGEAFF

j_call: TRBJ2-7
v_call: TRBV9
d_call: TRBD1
clone_size: NA
cdr3_nt: TGTGCCAGCAGCGCACCCCTCGGACAGGACTCCTACGAGCAGTACTTC
cdr3_aa: CASSAPLGQDSYEQYF

j_call: TRBJ1-1
v_call: TRBV6-5
d_call: TRBD1
clone_size: NA
cdr3_nt: TGTGCCAGCAGTTATTTCGACAGGGGGCAGACTGAAGCTTTATTT
cdr3_aa: CASSYFDRGQTEALF

j_call: TRBJ2-1
v_call: TRBV7-9
d_call: TRBD2
clone_size: NA
cdr3_nt: TGTGCCAGCAGCCAAGGTAGAGCGGGGGGCCCCAATGAGCAGTTCTTC
cdr3_aa: CASSQGRAGGPNEQFF

j_call: TRBJ2-5
v_call: TRBV11-2
d_call: NA
clone_size: few
cdr3_nt: TGTGCCAGCAGCTCCTGGTTAGGACAGCCTCAAGAGACCCAGTACTTC
cdr3_aa: CASSSWLGQPQETQYF

j_call: TRBJ1-1
v_call: TRBV5-1
d_call: NA
clone_size: NA
cdr3_nt: TGCGCCAGCAGCCGTACAACAGGGTGGGGCACTGAAGCTTTCTTT
cdr3_aa: CASSRTTGWGTEAFF

j_call: TRBJ2-3
v_call: TRBV20-1
d_call: NA
clone_size: few
cdr3_nt: TGCAGTGCTAGTGCGGAGGGGGGGCCAGATACGCAGTATTTT
cdr3_aa: CSASAEGGPDTQYF

j_call: TRBJ2-2
v_call: TRBV5-4
d_call: TRBD1
clone_size: few
cdr3_nt: TGTGCCAGCAGCCAGGAACAGGGGGCGGGCACCGGGGAGCTGTTTTTT
cdr3_aa: CASSQEQGAGTGELFF

j_call: TRBJ1-1
v_call: TRBV30
d_call: NA
clone_size: few
cdr3_nt: TGTGCCTGGAGTGTACAGGGCTTCGGAGCTTTCTTT
cdr3_aa: CAWSVQGFGAFF

j_call: TRBJ1-1
v_call: TRBV7-9
d_call: TRBD1
clone_size: NA
cdr3_nt: TGTGCCAGCAGCCTACAGGGGGCGGCTTTCTTT
cdr3_aa: CASSLQGAAFF

j_call: TRBJ2-1
v_call: TRBV7-2
d_call: TRBD2
clone_size: NA
cdr3_nt: TGTGCCAGCAGCTTAGGGCCGGGACTAGTGGCAAATGAGCAGTTCTTC
cdr3_aa: CASSLGPGLVANEQFF

j_call: TRBJ2-5
v_call: TRBV7-9
d_call: TRBD2
clone_size: many
cdr3_nt: TGTGCCAGCACCGCCCACTGGGGGGGAGGACAAGAGACCCAGTACTTC
cdr3_aa: CASTAHWGGGQETQYF

j_call: TRBJ2-1
v_call: TRBV20-1
d_call: TRBD2
clone_size: few
cdr3_nt: TGCAGTGCTAGCCTCTTACTAGCGGGGGGTCCCGAAACCTACAATGAGCAGTTCTTC
cdr3_aa: CSASLLLAGGPETYNEQFF

j_call: TRBJ2-5
v_call: TRBV9
d_call: TRBD2
clone_size: few
cdr3_nt: TGTGCCAGCAGCACCAGCGGTCTAGCGGGGGGGCCGATGGAGACCCAGTACTTC
cdr3_aa: CASSTSGLAGGPMETQYF

j_call: TRBJ2-3
v_call: TRBV10-2
d_call: NA
clone_size: many
cdr3_nt: TGCGCCAGCGGATTGTTGGATACGCAGTATTTT
cdr3_aa: CASGLLDTQYF

j_call: TRBJ2-5
v_call: TRBV20-1
d_call: NA
clone_size: NA
cdr3_nt: TGCAGTGCGGACCTGTCGGAGGCGGTATGGGAGACCCAGTACTTC
cdr3_aa: CSADLSEAVWETQYF

j_call: TRBJ2-2
v_call: TRBV5-1
d_call: NA
clone_size: NA
cdr3_nt: TGCGCCAGCAGCTTGGTCGACAGAACGACCGGGGAGCTGTTTTTT
cdr3_aa: CASSLVDRTTGELFF

j_call: TRBJ2-2
v_call: TRBV20-1
d_call: TRBD2
clone_size: NA
cdr3_nt: TGCAGTGCCGTAGCGGGGAACACCGGGGAGCTGTTTTTT
cdr3_aa: CSAVAGNTGELFF

j_call: TRBJ2-3
v_call: TRBV29-1
d_call: TRBD1
clone_size: NA
cdr3_nt: TGCAGCGTTGGGGGGACAGTTTGGGCAGATACGCAGTATTTT
cdr3_aa: CSVGGTVWADTQYF

j_call: TRBJ2-5
v_call: TRBV12-3/TRBV12-4
d_call: NA
clone_size: many
cdr3_nt: TGTGCCAGCAGTTTAGATGAGACCCAGTACTTC
cdr3_aa: CASSLDETQYF

j_call: TRBJ2-7
v_call: TRBV12-3/TRBV12-4
d_call: NA
clone_size: many
cdr3_nt: TGTGCCAGCAGTGAGGTGACAGGATACCCCTACGAGCAGTACTTC
cdr3_aa: CASSEVTGYPYEQYF

j_call: TRBJ2-1
v_call: TRBV4-3
d_call: NA
clone_size: few
cdr3_nt: TGCGCCAGCAGCTACCGGGCGGGGCTAAATGAGCAGTTCTTC
cdr3_aa: CASSYRAGLNEQFF

j_call: TRBJ1-5
v_call: TRBV6-1
d_call: NA
clone_size: NA
cdr3_nt: TGTGCCAGCAGGGGGGGGCGCGGGCCCCAGCATTTT
cdr3_aa: CASRGGRGPQHF

j_call: TRBJ2-1
v_call: TRBV28
d_call: TRBD1
clone_size: NA
cdr3_nt: TGTGCCAGCAGTTCCCCCCGGGACAGGTCCTACAATGAGCAGTTCTTC
cdr3_aa: CASSSPRDRSYNEQFF

j_call: TRBJ1-5
v_call: TRBV15
d_call: NA
clone_size: NA
cdr3_nt: TGTGCCACCAGCAGAGATCTTAGCAATCAGCCCCAGCATTTT
cdr3_aa: CATSRDLSNQPQHF

j_call: TRBJ1-1
v_call: TRBV29-1
d_call: NA
clone_size: NA
cdr3_nt: TGCAGCGTTGAGGGCTTGGGGCCTAACACTGAAGCTTTCTTT
cdr3_aa: CSVEGLGPNTEAFF

j_call: TRBJ2-7
v_call: TRBV5-6
d_call: NA
clone_size: NA
cdr3_nt: TGTGCCAGCAGCTTGTACAACGCGGGTCCCTCCTACGAGCAGTACTTC
cdr3_aa: CASSLYNAGPSYEQYF

j_call: TRBJ2-3
v_call: TRBV28
d_call: TRBD2
clone_size: NA
cdr3_nt: TGTGCCAGCAGCCCGCCCGGGGGAGCGGGGGACACAGATACGCAGTATTTT
cdr3_aa: CASSPPGGAGDTDTQYF

j_call: TRBJ2-2
v_call: TRBV7-9
d_call: NA
clone_size: many
cdr3_nt: TGTGCCAGCAGCTTAGGTCTCGGGGAGCTGTTTTTT
cdr3_aa: CASSLGLGELFF

j_call: TRBJ2-1
v_call: TRBV4-3
d_call: NA
clone_size: NA
cdr3_nt: TGCGCCAGCAGCCGCAGTCCCAACTCTTACAATGAGCAGTTCTTC
cdr3_aa: CASSRSPNSYNEQFF

j_call: TRBJ2-7
v_call: TRBV7-9
d_call: NA
clone_size: many
cdr3_nt: TGTGCCAGCAGTACCGGGACACCCTACGAGCAGTACTTC
cdr3_aa: CASSTGTPYEQYF